This T cell receptor (beta chain) was sequenced for a study of blood T cell repertoires in COVID-19. The V and J ends lost 2 bases and 4 bases, in that order; junction bases with no gene match: 2. The CDR3 has 14 residues. Germline CDR1 and CDR2: SGDLS and YYNGEE. Clones were sequenced by immunoSEQ multiplex PCR, and TCRdb holds only the in-frame ones, with some missing. The sample yields under 100,000 clones, around 78% seen once. The receptor's source is a man aged 60-69 years with COVID-19, enrolled during active disease. Sequencing was done on a sample of peripheral blood. The chain recombines TRBV9 with TRBJ2-3; TRBD2 matches 9 bases. Here the CDR3 DNA reads TGTGCCAGCAGCGTGACTAGCGGCTCAGATACGCAGTATTTT. This encodes CASSVTSGSDTQYF.